The 20 T cell receptor beta chains presented below share a single source sample, sequenced in a study of control samples from healthy donors and cancer patients. The data were produced by immunoSEQ multiplex PCR, yet TCRdb's version contains in-frame clones alone and is incomplete. The table lists 70,000 to 95,000 clones, approximately 93% of them singletons. The sample consisted of blood. The receptors were gathered from a woman aged 30 to 39 in good health.

The chain recombines TRBV5-4 with TRBJ2-1; no definite D call. Germline values: CDR1 SGHNT, CDR2 YYREEE (reference sequence). CDR3 size: 14 residues. V lost 0 bases and J lost 0, with 4 bases in between. In DNA form, the CDR3 reads TGTGCCAGCAGCTTGGGGGTCTCCTACAATGAGCAGTTCTTC. Residues: CASSLGVSYNEQFF. The full variable domain, with the rest looked up from reference TRBV5-4 and TRBJ2-1, is ETGVTQSPTHLIKTRGQQVTLRCSSQSGHNTVSWYQQALGQGPQFIFQYYREEENGRGNFPPRFSGLQFPNYSSELNVNALELDDSALYLCASSLGVSYNEQFFGPGTRLTVL.

The V call is TRBV5-4, the J call TRBJ1-2; 11 positions match TRBD1. The V segment lost 4 bases and the J segment 4 bases; nucleotides outside the gene matches: 6. The germline V gene has CDR1 SGHNT and CDR2 YYREEE (reference sequence). The CDR3 length is 15 residues. This CDR3 reads CASSPPGQGVYGYTF. CDR3 DNA: TGTGCCAGCAGCCCGCCGGGACAGGGGGTCTATGGCTACACCTTC.

This rearrangement joins TRBV6-5 to TRBJ1-3, with D unresolved. CDR3 length: 14 amino acids. Germline values: CDR1 MNHEY, CDR2 SVGAGI. The V end lost 6 bases, the J end lost 4 bases, and 13 bases lay between the germline ends. CDR3 sequence reads: CASRVGGLGNTIYF. For the CDR3, the DNA is TGTGCCAGCAGGGTCGGCGGCTTGGGAAACACCATATATTTT.

This sequence joins TRBV3-1 (or the pseudogene TRBV3-2) and TRBJ1-2; D is undetermined. Per the germline V gene, CDR1 is LGHDT and CDR2 is YNNKEL (reference sequence). V was pared by 0 bases and J by 4 bases, with 9 bases between. The CDR3 is made up of 14 amino acids. The DNA of the CDR3 is TGTGCCAGCAGCCAAGATTTACGGGGCTATGGCTACACCTTC. Translation gives CASSQDLRGYGYTF.

The V gene is TRBV2, the J gene TRBJ2-4, with TRBD1 matching over 7 bases. V lost 6 bases to trimming and J lost 3 bases; unmatched junction nucleotides: 5. The CDR3 contains 14 residues. The germline CDR1 and CDR2 sequences are SNHLY and FYNNEI. The CDR3 sequence: CASRNRDSKNIQYF. DNA for the CDR3: TGTGCCAGCAGGAACCGGGACAGCAAAAACATTCAGTACTTC.

V is TRBV5-1 and J is TRBJ2-2; D is undetermined. CDR3 length: 14 residues. The ends were cut back, 0 bases at V and 4 bases at J, with 7 bases in the middle. Germline V gene data show CDR1 as SGHRS and CDR2 as YFSETQ. The CDR3 nucleotides read TGCGCCAGCAGCTTGGCCTACGGCACCGGGGAGCTGTTTTTT. Protein: CASSLAYGTGELFF.

This chain joins TRBV5-1 and TRBJ1-1; maybe TRBD1 (6 bases). The CDR3 extends over 18 amino acids. Trimming shortened V by 4 bases and J by 5 bases, and 27 bases separated the two germline ends. From germline, CDR1 is SGHRS and CDR2 YFSETQ. The CDR3 region is CASSPSRQGKSPGTEAFF. The CDR3 DNA follows: TGCGCCAGCAGCCCGTCTCGCCAGGGGAAAAGTCCGGGGACTGAAGCTTTCTTT.

The V and J genes are TRBV5-1 and TRBJ2-3, with no clear D. The V end lost 4 bases, the J end lost 4 bases, and 10 bases lay between the germline ends. Looked up from germline, CDR1 is SGHRS and CDR2 is YFSETQ. The CDR3 extends over 13 amino acids. The CDR3 reads CASSPGFADTQYF. As DNA, the CDR3 is TGCGCCAGCAGCCCCGGGTTCGCAGATACGCAGTATTTT.

This chain joins TRBV4-1 and TRBJ2-2, with 7 bases aligning to TRBD1. Germline V gene sequence: CDR1 MGHRA, CDR2 YSYEKL. The V and J ends lost 5 bases and 6 bases, in that order; junction bases with no gene match: 9. CDR3 length equals 15 residues. This CDR3 reads CASSGRQGIAGELFF. In DNA, the CDR3 is TGCGCCAGCAGCGGCCGACAGGGAATCGCCGGGGAGCTGTTTTTT.

The V gene is TRBV5-1, the J gene TRBJ2-2; tentative D call: TRBD2 (5 bases). The ends were cut back, 4 bases at V and 6 bases at J, with 13 bases in the middle. The CDR3 runs 14 residues. CDR1 SGHRS and CDR2 YFSETQ come from the germline V gene. The CDR3 here is CASSPPGLPGELFF. For the CDR3, the DNA is TGCGCCAGCAGCCCCCCCGGACTTCCCGGGGAGCTGTTTTTT.

The chain couples TRBV6-1 to TRBJ1-2, with 7 bases matching TRBD1. Germline V lookup: CDR1 MNHNS, CDR2 SASEGT. This CDR3 has 14 amino acids. V shed 0 bases, J shed 7 bases, and the junction held 5 bases outside the gene matches. CDR3 DNA: TGTGCCAGCAGTGAAGCGGAGGGGGCCGGTGGCTACACCTTC. Protein product: CASSEAEGAGGYTF.

In its sample, this clone was seen once. The J gene is TRBJ2-7, the V gene TRBV6-6; tentative D call: TRBD2 (6 bases). Germline lookup yields CDR1 MNHNY and CDR2 SVGAGI (reference sequence). CDR3 size: 15 residues. Trimming pared 2 bases from V and 4 bases from J, leaving 15 bases between. The CDR3 DNA is TGTGCCAGCAGTTACCCGGGACTGGCAGGGTACGAGCAGTACTTC. Translation: CASSYPGLAGYEQYF.

This chain uses TRBV19 with TRBJ1-1, with D maybe TRBD1 (5 bases). Trimming stripped 7 bases from V and 5 bases from J, with 20 bases between. Germline V CDR1 and CDR2: LNHDA, SQIVND (reference sequence). This CDR3 is built from 15 residues. The CDR3 nucleotides read TGTGCCAGTAAGGGGCAGGGTATCCCCTTAACTGAAGCTTTCTTT. Translated: CASKGQGIPLTEAFF. Looking up the rest from reference TRBV19 and TRBJ1-1 gives the full variable domain: DGGITQSPKYLFRKEGQNVTLSCEQNLNHDAMYWYRQDPGQGLRLIYYSQIVNDFQKGDIAEGYSVSREKKESFPLTVTSAQKNPTAFYLCASKGQGIPLTEAFFGQGTRLTVV.

The rearrangement joins TRBV10-3 to TRBJ1-2; weak D call: TRBD1 (6 bases). Germline CDR1 reads ENHRY; CDR2 reads SYGVKD. With 3 bases removed from V and 3 bases from J, the gap between germline ends came to 20 bases. The CDR3 extends over 17 amino acids. DNA of the CDR3: TGTGCCATCAGTGAATTGGCAGGGGTAAGGAGGGACTATGGCTACACCTTC. It is translated as CAISELAGVRRDYGYTF.

This chain links TRBV10-1 with TRBJ1-1; TRBD1 matches 7 bases. V shed 6 bases, J shed 2 bases, and the junction held 9 bases outside the gene matches. The CDR3 runs to 15 residues. The germline V gene has CDR1 WNHNN and CDR2 SYGVQD (reference sequence). The DNA for the CDR3 is TGCGCCAGCAGCCTAAACCAGGGGGTTAACACTGAAGCTTTCTTT. Translated: CASSLNQGVNTEAFF.

This clone was detected only once. V usage is TRBV28 and J usage is TRBJ1-1; D call uncertain. The CDR3 contains 12 residues. Trimming cost V 6 bases and J 8 bases, with 13 bases left between them. CDR1 and CDR2 (germline): MDHEN, SYDVKM. The CDR3 bases are TGTGCCAGCAGCAGAAGCCGTCTAGAAGCTTTCTTT. It translates to CASSRSRLEAFF.

The chain uses TRBV4-1 and TRBJ2-2; D remains unclear. The CDR3 consists of 16 residues. V was clipped by 6 bases and J by 6 bases, with 20 bases between them. CDR1 is MGHRA and CDR2 is YSYEKL in the germline V gene. CDR3 coding DNA: TGCGCCAGCAGGCGAGTCAATGATATGGATTCCGGGGAGCTGTTTTTT. It specifies CASRRVNDMDSGELFF.

V usage is TRBV3-1 (or the pseudogene TRBV3-2) and J usage is TRBJ1-5; D remains unclear. The V end lost 0 bases, the J end lost 6 bases, and 15 bases lay between the germline ends. This CDR3 has 16 amino acids. CDR1 is LGHDT and CDR2 is YNNKEL in the germline V gene (reference sequence). The CDR3: CASSQDRVGTGQPQHF. For the CDR3, the DNA is TGTGCCAGCAGCCAAGATAGGGTAGGCACCGGTCAGCCCCAGCATTTT.

The chain recombines TRBV6-5 with TRBJ1-2; possibly TRBD1 for D (5 bases). The CDR3 loop spans 12 amino acids. Germline V gene sequence: CDR1 MNHEY, CDR2 SVGAGI. Between the trimmed V and J ends, which lost 4 bases and 8 bases, there was a span of 11 bases. CDR3: CASSSNRRGYTF. DNA of the CDR3: TGTGCCAGCAGTTCTAACAGGCGCGGCTACACCTTC.

J is TRBJ2-7 and V is TRBV12-3 or TRBV12-4, with D unresolved. The ends were cut back, 2 bases at V and 7 bases at J, with 6 bases in the middle. The CDR3 spans 11 residues. CDR3 sequence reads: CASSLRWEQYF. The CDR3, as DNA: TGTGCCAGCAGTTTAAGATGGGAGCAGTACTTC.